Shown below are 16 T cell receptor beta chains from a single sample sequenced in a study of blood T cell repertoires in COVID-19. Clones were sequenced by immunoSEQ multiplex PCR, and TCRdb holds only the in-frame ones, with some missing. The sample lists 100,000 to 150,000 clones, about 87% occurring once. Sequenced sample: peripheral blood. Every receptor here comes from an older woman with acute or convalescent COVID-19.

This chain uses TRBV20-1 with TRBJ2-5, with D unclear. The ends were cut back, 6 bases at V and 5 bases at J, with 10 bases in the middle. CDR3 length equals 11 residues. Germline CDR1 reads DFQATT; CDR2 reads SNEGSKA (reference sequence). CDR3 protein: CSAIAVETQYF. The CDR3 DNA reads as TGCAGTGCCATTGCAGTTGAGACCCAGTACTTC.

This clone was observed a handful of times. The chain is built from TRBV30 and TRBJ1-3, with 9 bases matching TRBD1. Germline CDR1 reads GTSNPN; CDR2 reads SVGIG (reference sequence). The CDR3 loop spans 13 amino acids. V trimming: 3 bases; J trimming: 4 bases; junction bases outside the gene matches: 1. The chain's CDR3 is CAWSGTGGNTIYF. CDR3 in DNA: TGTGCCTGGAGCGGGACAGGGGGAAACACCATATATTTT.

The V and J genes are TRBV5-1 and TRBJ2-4, with 10 bases identical to TRBD1. The CDR3 contains 14 residues. CDR1 SGHRS and CDR2 YFSETQ come from the germline V gene. V lost 3 bases to trimming and J lost 10 bases; unmatched junction nucleotides: 7. The CDR3 loop is CASSSGDRGGIQYF. The CDR3 DNA is TGCGCCAGCAGCTCGGGGGACAGGGGCGGTATTCAGTACTTC.

This chain joins TRBV5-1 and TRBJ1-2; 12 bases map to TRBD1. V lost 4 bases and J lost 7; bases outside the gene matches: 8. This CDR3 spans 15 amino acids. CDR1 is SGHRS, CDR2 YFSETQ, per germline. Here the CDR3 reads CASSESGQGAIGYTF. In nucleotides, the CDR3 is TGCGCCAGCAGCGAATCGGGACAGGGGGCAATTGGCTACACCTTC.

This chain joins TRBV6-5 and TRBJ1-1; D may be TRBD1 (6 bases). Trimming stripped 1 base from V and 4 bases from J, with 10 bases between. CDR1 MNHEY and CDR2 SVGAGI come from the germline V gene. The CDR3 totals 14 residues. CDR3 coding DNA: TGTGCCAGCAGTTACTTTTACAGGGCCACTGAAGCTTTCTTT. Protein sequence: CASSYFYRATEAFF.

This clone has more than one count but fewer than ten. The gene calls are TRBV10-2 and TRBJ1-4; maybe TRBD1 (6 bases). CDR1 is WSHSY, CDR2 SAAADI, per germline. The V gene lost 4 bases and the J gene lost 7 bases, with 10 bases spanning the gap. The CDR3 loop spans 13 amino acids. The CDR3 DNA is TGCGCCAGCAGTGTTCAAGGGGGTGAAAAACTGTTTTTT. Residues: CASSVQGGEKLFF.

A few counts support this clone. The V call is TRBV7-9, the J call TRBJ2-3; 10 bases map to TRBD2. The CDR3 is 17 amino acids. The V and J ends lost 0 bases and 6 bases, in that order; junction bases with no gene match: 9. The germline V gene has CDR1 SEHNR and CDR2 FQNEAQ (reference sequence). The chain's CDR3 is CASSLARLAGVADTQYF. Written as DNA, the CDR3 is TGTGCCAGCAGCTTAGCCAGGCTAGCGGGAGTGGCCGATACGCAGTATTTT.

This clone turned up a few times. The genes are TRBV5-5 and TRBJ1-2; weak D call: TRBD1 (5 bases). Germline V gene lookup returns CDR1 SGHKS and CDR2 YYEKEE (reference sequence). This CDR3 comprises 14 residues. V lost 0 bases and J lost 6, with 12 bases in between. DNA of the CDR3: TGTGCCAGCAGCTTGGTTCCCAGGGCCGATGGCTACACCTTC. It codes for CASSLVPRADGYTF.

The chain has TRBV11-3 and TRBJ2-2; 13 bases map to TRBD2. This CDR3 is 16 amino acids long. Looked up from germline, CDR1 is SGHNT and CDR2 is YENEEA. Losses at the gene ends were 4 bases for V and 4 bases for J; bases not matched to a gene: 3. CDR3 sequence reads: CASSSGLAGPTGELFF. CDR3 nucleotide sequence: TGTGCCAGCAGCTCGGGACTAGCGGGACCCACCGGGGAGCTGTTTTTT.

The chain uses TRBV5-6 and TRBJ1-3, with TRBD1 matching over 7 bases. CDR1 is SGHDT and CDR2 is YYEEEE in the germline V gene. This CDR3 spans 15 amino acids. The trim removed 2 bases at V and 3 bases at J, leaving 5 bases unmatched. CDR3 loop: CASSLKQGYGNTIYF. The CDR3, as DNA: TGTGCCAGCAGCTTAAAACAGGGGTATGGAAACACCATATATTTT.

This chain links TRBV10-3 with TRBJ2-7; D unresolved. The CDR3 length is 14 residues. Germline assignment: CDR1 ENHRY and CDR2 SYGVKD. V gave up 0 bases and J gave up 5 bases, with 11 bases separating them. The CDR3 coding sequence is TGTGCCATCAGTGAGTCTGCGGCAGCTAACGAGCAGTACGTC. The encoded protein is CAISESAAANEQYV.

V gene TRBV5-1 combines with J gene TRBJ1-1, with TRBD1 matching 8 bases. Germline V CDR1 and CDR2: SGHRS, YFSETQ. Losses at the gene ends were 4 bases for V and 4 bases for J; bases not matched to a gene: 6. The CDR3 has 14 amino acids. In DNA, the CDR3 is TGCGCCAGCAGCCAACAGGGGGGTGGCACTGAAGCTTTCTTT. It codes for CASSQQGGGTEAFF.

V and J are TRBV6-4 and TRBJ2-1; 10 positions agree with TRBD2. V lost 3 bases to trimming and J lost 7 bases; unmatched junction nucleotides: 6. Germline assignment: CDR1 MRHNA and CDR2 SNTAGT. The length of the CDR3 is 15 residues. The DNA for the CDR3 is TGTGCCAGCAGTGAAGTAGCGGGAGGTAAAAATGAGCAGTTCTTC. This translates into CASSEVAGGKNEQFF.

The V gene is TRBV5-4, the J gene TRBJ2-7; D is possibly TRBD1 (5 bases). This CDR3 is built from 13 residues. Trimming left V 1 base short and J 1 base short, with 6 bases between. Germline V gene lookup returns CDR1 SGHNT and CDR2 YYREEE (reference sequence). DNA for the CDR3: TGTGCCAGCAGCTTGACAGGTTCCTACGAGCAGTACTTC. Translated: CASSLTGSYEQYF.

This chain joins TRBV6-5 and TRBJ1-6; D gene unclear. Trimming shortened V by 4 bases and J by 9 bases, and 10 bases separated the two germline ends. The CDR3 length is 13 residues. Germline V gene data show CDR1 as MNHEY and CDR2 as SVGAGI. The CDR3 is CASSSQVSSPLHF. CDR3 DNA sequence: TGTGCCAGCAGTTCCCAGGTTTCTTCACCCCTCCACTTT.

The CDR3 DNA sequence: TGCGCCAGCAGCCGGGACAGGGATCAGCCCCAGCATTTT. Translated, it gives CASSRDRDQPQHF. The V call is TRBV5-1, the J call TRBJ1-5, with 9 positions matching TRBD1. V dropped 4 bases and J dropped 5; count of bases not matched to a gene: 1. The CDR3 totals 13 residues. The V gene's germline CDR1 is SGHRS and CDR2 YFSETQ.